The next 9 T cell receptor beta chains were all read from a single sample in a study of blood T cell repertoires in COVID-19. Clones were read by immunoSEQ multiplex PCR, and TCRdb kept only the in-frame ones, dropping some. Here the sample spans around 120,000 clones, nearly 90% being singletons. Source material: peripheral blood. The receptors come from an older woman with COVID-19, enrolled during active disease.

This chain uses TRBV20-1 with TRBJ1-2; 7 bases line up with TRBD1. The CDR3 extends over 11 amino acids. In germline, CDR1 is DFQATT, CDR2 SNEGSKA (reference sequence). CDR3 DNA sequence: TGCGGGGGAACAGGGGTGGATGGCTACACCTTC. Amino acids: CGGTGVDGYTF.

This sequence joins TRBV7-2 and TRBJ1-4; the match to TRBD1 covers 7 bases. The germline gives CDR1 SGHTA, CDR2 FQGNSA. This CDR3 has 16 residues. The V gene end was trimmed by 4 bases and the J gene end by 7 bases; junction bases not matched to a gene: 12. The CDR3, as DNA: TGTGCCAGCAGCTCATTTCGACAGGGTCCGGGTGAAAAACTGTTTTTT. It encodes CASSSFRQGPGEKLFF.

This clone has more than one count but fewer than ten. CDR3 DNA: TGTGCCAGCAGCACCGGACAGGGTTCGCAGTTCTTC. Translated: CASSTGQGSQFF. The chain links TRBV7-3 to TRBJ2-1, with 8 bases lining up with TRBD1. The CDR3 length is 12 residues. The germline gives CDR1 SGHTA, CDR2 FQGTGA. Trimming took 5 bases from V and 12 from J; bases not matched to a gene: 6.

The CDR3 sequence: CASSIGGQSYGYTF. DNA for the CDR3: TGTGCCAGTAGTATAGGTGGACAGTCGTATGGCTACACCTTC. This chain links TRBV19 with TRBJ1-2; the D gene is possibly TRBD1 (6 bases). Deletions cut 1 base from V and 5 bases from J, with 11 bases between. Germline-derived CDR1 and CDR2 are LNHDA and SQIVND (reference sequence). This CDR3 spans 14 amino acids.

The rearrangement uses TRBV5-4 and TRBJ1-2; D unresolved. Trimming pared 4 bases from V and 10 bases from J, leaving 20 bases between. The germline V gene encodes CDR1 SGHNT and CDR2 YYREEE (reference sequence). The CDR3 covers 14 residues. The CDR3 DNA is TGTGCCAGCAGCAAATCGGGATCTGTCGATGACTACACCTTC. This codes for CASSKSGSVDDYTF.

V is TRBV27 and J is TRBJ2-1; 14 nucleotides align to TRBD2. The germline V gene has CDR1 MNHEY and CDR2 SMNVEV (reference sequence). The CDR3 is 17 residues long. V was pared by 5 bases and J by 7 bases, with 10 bases of the junction left unmatched. As DNA, the CDR3 is TGTGCCAGCAGTCGTAGGTTGGGACTAGCGGGGGTGAATGAGCAGTTCTTC. It codes for CASSRRLGLAGVNEQFF.

The chain uses TRBV14 and TRBJ2-7; 7 bases are a match to TRBD1. The CDR3 has 14 residues. Germline assignment: CDR1 SGHDN and CDR2 FVKESK. V trimming: 2 bases; J trimming: 2 bases; junction bases outside the gene matches: 3. The CDR3 nucleotides are TGTGCCAGCAGCCAACGAACAGGGGCCTACGAGCAGTACTTC. Its translation: CASSQRTGAYEQYF.

In DNA form, the CDR3 reads TGTGCCAGCAGTTACTCGGGCAGGTCCTCCTCCTACGAGCAGTACTTC. Translating gives CASSYSGRSSSYEQYF. The chain employs TRBV6-7 and TRBJ2-7; D is unresolved. TRBV6-7 is assigned to the ORF class and has an uncertain function. The germline V and J ends were trimmed by 0 bases and 0 bases, with 12 bases remaining between them. This CDR3 is 16 amino acids long.

This chain joins TRBV4-3 and TRBJ1-2; 10 bases agree with TRBD1. The trim removed 4 bases at V and 3 bases at J, leaving 2 bases unmatched. Germline assignment: CDR1 LGHNA and CDR2 YSLEER. This CDR3 comprises 14 residues. The CDR3 DNA is TGCGCCAGCAGCCGAGGGACAGGGGACTATGGCTACACCTTC. Translation gives CASSRGTGDYGYTF.